This TCR beta chain was documented in a study of T cells after yellow fever vaccination (dated by TCRdb to the late 2010s). Turning to the overall study: The SMART-Seq v4 Ultra Low Input RNA kit was used to prepare libraries from fractions with low cell numbers. To follow T-cell clones before and after both primary and booster YFV17D yellow fever vaccination, bulk TCR alpha and beta repertoires underwent longitudinal sequencing. Blood was drawn at multiple timepoints before and after primary and secondary immunization, with bulk PBMC replicates and cell subsets isolated. The cohort comprised two healthy male donors, one aged 18 to 30 and one aged 30 to 39 years. Broader findings and caveats from the paper: After the booster, most clones that had expanded after primary vaccination were detected again (nearly 98% of CD4 and around nine tenths of CD8), suggesting broad maintenance of memory. Compared with the primary T-cell response, the secondary T-cell response was faster but weaker, reaching its peak on day 5 rather than on day 15. Because abundant contaminating clonotypes from the bulk population could be contained in FACS-sorted repertoires, computational filtering was required. Only a couple of donors were included in the study, so the extent to which the findings can be generalized is limited. A small fraction of clonotypes showed up in both the CD4 and CD8 compartments, probably as a result of convergent recombination.

Sequencing was carried out with an Illumina NovaSeq 6000. TCR cDNA was synthesized by 5'RACE template switching, through which a universal primer site and unique molecular identifiers were introduced. cDNA synthesis was primed from both the TCR alpha and TCR beta constant segments. Library amplification involved two PCR steps, and the second step added sample barcodes and sequencing adapters. Sequencing of libraries was performed on Illumina HiSeq 2500 (2x100 bp) or NovaSeq (2x150 bp). Regarding the original processing steps: Demultiplexing of reads and collapsing into UMI consensus sequences were performed with MIGEC, and V(D)J alignment was carried out with MiXCR. Vaccine-responding clonotypes were defined with edgeR using replicate PBMC samples, requiring FDR below 0.01 and a log2 fold change above 5 up to day 15. Bulk clonotypes were assigned CD4 or CD8 identity according to which sequenced CD4 or CD8 repertoire held them at higher abundance. Clones were called with MiXCR by TCRdb after fastp trimmed the public reads at Q25, and only in-frame beta chains were retained. CDR3 protein duplicates are merged, each entry listing the most common genes and DNA. In this record, the V and J calls reflect TCRdb's handling and not the investigators' own analysis. The sample table contains under 200,000 distinct CDR3 sequences; only one count was recorded for approximately 10% of them. The ten largest clones take up 36% of the sample.

The treatment or condition tag for this specimen amounts to: live attenuated yellow fever vaccine strain. PBMCs were isolated from peripheral blood using a standard Ficoll-Paque protocol. Dynabeads CD4 and CD8 positive selection kits were used to isolate CD4 and CD8 T-cell fractions. TriZol was used to extract RNA from bulk PBMCs, CD4 and CD8 fractions, and dextramer-positive and dextramer-negative fractions. This clonotype was found a few times. Its antigen is still unknown. There are no base qualities to consult, and no much larger clone falls within one base. Its CDR3 holds 13 amino acids, cysteine through phenylalanine. Only the CDR3 DNA is retained, 39 bases long and in frame from the first base. From a lookup of the germline V gene (reference sequence), CDR1 and CDR2 are SEHNR and FQNEAQ. V is pared back by 7 bases and J by 4 bases, with 13 bases lying between the germline termini.

This clonotype was sampled from a young man who received the YFV17D yellow fever vaccine. Sequenced material: CD8+ T cells sorted from PBMCs, taken 15 days after the yellow fever booster vaccination. This chain joins TRBV7-9 to TRBJ1-2; a tentative D call is TRBD1 (5 bases match). The nucleotides are TGTGCCAGCACCTCCAGGGAAGTCTATGGCTACACCTTC. Its translation reads: CASTSREVYGYTF.